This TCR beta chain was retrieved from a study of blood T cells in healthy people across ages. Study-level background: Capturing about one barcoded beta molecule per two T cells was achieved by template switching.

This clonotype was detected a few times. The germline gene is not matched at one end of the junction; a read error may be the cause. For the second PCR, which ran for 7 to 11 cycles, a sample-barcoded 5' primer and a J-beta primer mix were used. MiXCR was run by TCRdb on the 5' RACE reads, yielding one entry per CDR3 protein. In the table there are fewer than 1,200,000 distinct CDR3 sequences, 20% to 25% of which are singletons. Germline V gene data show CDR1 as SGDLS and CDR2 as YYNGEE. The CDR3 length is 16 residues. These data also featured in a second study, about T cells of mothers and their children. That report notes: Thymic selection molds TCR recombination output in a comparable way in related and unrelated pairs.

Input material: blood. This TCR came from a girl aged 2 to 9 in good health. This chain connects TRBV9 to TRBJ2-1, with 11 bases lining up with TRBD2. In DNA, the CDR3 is TGTACCAGCAGCGCCTTAGCGGGAGGGACCTACAATGAGCAGTTCTTC. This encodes CTSSALAGGTYNEQFF.